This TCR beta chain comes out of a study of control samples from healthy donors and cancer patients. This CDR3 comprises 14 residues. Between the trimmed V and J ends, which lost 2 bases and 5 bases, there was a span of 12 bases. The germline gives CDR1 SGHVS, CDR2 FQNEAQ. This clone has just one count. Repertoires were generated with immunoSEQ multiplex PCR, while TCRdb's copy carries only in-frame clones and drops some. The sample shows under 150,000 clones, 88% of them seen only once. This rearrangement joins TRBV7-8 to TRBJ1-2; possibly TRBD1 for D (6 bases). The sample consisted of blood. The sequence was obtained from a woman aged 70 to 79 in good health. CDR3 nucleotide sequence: TGTGCCAGCAGCTTAAAAGCAGGGGAGTATGGCTACACCTTC. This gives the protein CASSLKAGEYGYTF.